This T cell receptor beta chain was obtained from a study of blood T cell repertoires in COVID-19. Study as a whole: Material from acute and convalescent COVID-19 was sourced from the United States, Italy and Spain. PBMCs, B-cell-depleted T cells, or T cells were the source of the cDNA or gDNA that made up the material.

Concerning this clone itself: A junction boundary mismatches the germline segment, possibly from a read error.

In the original workflow: Amplification with reference gene primers provided the estimates of nucleated cell counts. TCRdb's table, derived via immunoSEQ multiplex PCR, lists solely in-frame clones and lacks some. That table supplies the V and J calls and clone size; D and trimming were determined from the DNA. Of about 51,000 clones listed, around 84% are singletons. Germline lookup yields CDR1 SGHNT and CDR2 YYREEE (reference sequence). The CDR3 spans 17 residues. This chain connects TRBV5-4 to TRBJ2-1, with D tentatively TRBD2 (6 bases). The sequenced sample consisted of peripheral blood. This TCR derives from a man of 80 years or more with active COVID-19. CDR3: CASSLLAGGASSNEQFF. CDR3 sequence (DNA): TGTGCCAGCAGCTTGTTGGCGGGCGGGGCTTCCTCCAATGAGCAGTTCTTC.